This passage covers 25 T cell receptor beta chains from one sample sequenced in a study of cytomegalovirus exposure and HLA in healthy donors (dated by TCRdb to between 2016 and 2019). Library preparation employed the immunoSEQ multiplex PCR assay. For the multiplex PCR, a mixture combining 60 forward primers for TCR Vbeta segments and 13 reverse primers for TCR Jbeta segments was used. TCRdb's version of the immuneACCESS table is confined to in-frame rearrangements and falls short of the full clone set. An unresolved V gene accounts for under half of the shortfall where checked; the remainder is of unknown origin. The sample records around 110,000 clones, approximately 76% of which are singletons. The top ten constitute roughly 2.3% of the sample. Sequenced sample: PBMCs. These receptors all stem from a man aged 18-30 years in good health and CMV-seronegative.

In this sample, this clone turned up a few times. The chain couples TRBV29-1 to TRBJ2-3; 8 nucleotides line up with TRBD1. The V segment lost 6 bases and the J segment 3 bases; nucleotides outside the gene matches: 14. Germline assignment: CDR1 SQVTM and CDR2 ANQGSEA. The CDR3 length is 16 residues. The chain's CDR3 is CSVGGSIYRGTDTQYF. CDR3 in DNA: TGCAGCGTAGGTGGGTCAATTTACAGGGGGACAGATACGCAGTATTTT.

This chain uses TRBV4-2 with TRBJ2-2, with 10 bases identical to TRBD1. Germline CDR1 LGHNA, CDR2 YNFKEQ. CDR3 length equals 16 residues. After removal of 6 bases from V and 4 bases from J, the junction contained 8 bases not matched to a gene. CDR3 nucleotides: TGTGCCAGCAGTCACCGACAGGGGGCCAGCACCGGGGAGCTGTTTTTT. Translation gives CASSHRQGASTGELFF.

This clone was found a few times. The rearrangement uses TRBV7-2 and TRBJ2-3; 13 bases are a match to TRBD2. This CDR3 is built from 15 residues. Unmatched junction bases numbered 6, after V lost 9 bases and J lost 3 bases. Germline-derived CDR1 and CDR2 are SGHTA and FQGNSA. The CDR3 reads CASRLAGGGTDTQYF. CDR3 DNA sequence: TGTGCCAGTCGACTAGCGGGGGGTGGTACAGATACGCAGTATTTT.

The chain is built from TRBV28 and TRBJ1-6, with D possibly matching TRBD1 (6 bases). V dropped 4 bases and J dropped 5 bases, with 9 bases sitting between them. The germline CDR1 and CDR2 sequences are MDHEN and SYDVKM. The CDR3 has 14 residues. CDR3 loop: CASSSQGNNSPLHF. The CDR3 nucleotides read TGTGCCAGCAGTTCACAGGGCAATAATTCACCCCTCCACTTT. Drawing the rest from reference TRBV28 and TRBJ1-6, the complete variable domain is DVKVTQSSRYLVKRTGEKVFLECVQDMDHENMFWYRQDPGLGLRLIYFSYDVKMKEKGDIPEGYSVSREKKERFSLILESASTNQTSMYLCASSSQGNNSPLHFGNGTRLTVT.

In its sample, this clone was seen a few times. This chain connects TRBV4-2 to TRBJ2-5; 10 nucleotides match TRBD1. The CDR3 contains 16 residues. Germline loops: CDR1 LGHNA, CDR2 YNFKEQ. V lost 2 bases and J lost 5; bases outside the gene matches: 8. Here the CDR3 DNA reads TGTGCCAGCAGCCAATTTTGGACAGGGGGTCGGGAGACCCAGTACTTC. Translated, it gives CASSQFWTGGRETQYF.

The chain links TRBV2 to TRBJ2-5; D is perhaps TRBD2 (6 bases). Trimming removed 6 bases from V and 10 bases from J, with 18 bases in between. Germline CDR1 SNHLY, CDR2 FYNNEI. The CDR3 loop spans 13 amino acids. Here the CDR3 reads CASRPGLARGQYF. The CDR3 region has the DNA TGTGCCAGCAGACCGGGACTTGCGCGGGGCCAGTACTTC.

V usage is TRBV27 and J usage is TRBJ2-5, with D possibly matching TRBD1 (5 bases). The tail of the sequence fits TRBJ2-7 better, so the J call may be wrong. The germline V gene encodes CDR1 MNHEY and CDR2 SMNVEV (reference sequence). The CDR3 length is 13 residues. The CDR3 nucleotides read TGTGCCAGCAGACCCGACAGATCCTACGAGCAGTACTTC. Translation: CASRPDRSYEQYF.

This sequence joins TRBV2 and TRBJ1-3; the D is unclear. Trimming stripped 3 bases from V and 5 bases from J, with 14 bases between. This CDR3 contains 15 residues. Germline CDR1 SNHLY, CDR2 FYNNEI. Here the CDR3 reads CASSEWVRRRNTIYF. The CDR3 coding sequence is TGTGCCAGCAGTGAGTGGGTCAGGCGACGAAACACCATATATTTT. The whole variable domain, remainder taken from reference TRBV2 and TRBJ1-3, is EPEVTQTPSHQVTQMGQEVILRCVPISNHLYFYWYRQILGQKVEFLVSFYNNEISEKSEIFDDQFSVERPDGSNFTLKIRSTKLEDSAMYFCASSEWVRRRNTIYFGEGSWLTVV.

The CDR3 DNA is TGTGCCAGCAGCCCCGGGTTTGGGACAGGGGTCTACAATGAGCAGTTCTTC. This gives the protein CASSPGFGTGVYNEQFF. The chain couples TRBV7-3 to TRBJ2-1, with 10 bases that match TRBD1. CDR1 SGHTA and CDR2 FQGTGA come from the germline V gene. The CDR3 loop spans 17 amino acids. V was clipped by 5 bases and J by 3 bases; unmatched bases: 10.

V usage is TRBV2 and J usage is TRBJ2-1, with 9 nucleotides matching TRBD1. The J segment lost 4 bases and the V segment lost 6 bases, leaving 7 bases of the junction unmatched. The germline gives CDR1 SNHLY, CDR2 FYNNEI. The CDR3 is made up of 15 amino acids. This CDR3 is CASRLGQGRYNEQFF. CDR3 DNA: TGTGCCAGCAGACTCGGACAGGGGCGATACAATGAGCAGTTCTTC.

The chain links TRBV2 to TRBJ2-7, with 10 bases aligning to TRBD1. V dropped 0 bases and J dropped 5; count of bases not matched to a gene: 7. This CDR3 region has 16 residues. The germline gives CDR1 SNHLY, CDR2 FYNNEI. CDR3 DNA: TGTGCCAGCAGTGAAGCGCCGGTGACAGGGGGCGACGAGCAGTACTTC. Protein: CASSEAPVTGGDEQYF.

This chain uses TRBV7-2 with TRBJ2-1, with 7 positions matching TRBD2. The junction had 7 bases not matched to a gene; V was cut back by 1 base and J by 4 bases. Germline CDR1 is SGHTA and CDR2 is FQGNSA. CDR3 length equals 16 residues. CDR3 region: CASSLVSRGLYNEQFF. The CDR3 DNA reads as TGTGCCAGCAGCTTAGTGTCGCGGGGGTTATACAATGAGCAGTTCTTC.

A remark on this clone: The same CDR3 also results from other DNA sequences found in this sample. The gene calls are TRBV9 and TRBJ2-7; tentative D call: TRBD1 (6 bases). Germline loops: CDR1 SGDLS, CDR2 YYNGEE. The CDR3 is 14 residues long. The V and J ends lost 0 bases and 4 bases respectively, with 11 bases between them. The CDR3 DNA reads TGTGCCAGCAGCGTAGGGGGTCAGGGGTACGAGCAGTACTTC. It is translated as CASSVGGQGYEQYF.

The chain is built from TRBV16 and TRBJ1-2; D not resolved. Looked up from germline, CDR1 is KGHSY and CDR2 is FQNENV. The V gene lost 2 bases and the J gene lost 6 bases, with 16 bases spanning the gap. The CDR3 covers 15 residues. Written as DNA, the CDR3 is TGTGCCAGCAGCCAAGTGGCTTTGGAGCCCAATGGCTACACCTTC. As protein: CASSQVALEPNGYTF.

This clone was seen just once. The chain uses TRBV6-1 and TRBJ2-3, with 10 bases identical to TRBD2. CDR1 and CDR2 (germline): MNHNS, SASEGT. This CDR3 is 16 amino acids long. With V trimmed by 2 bases and J by 5 bases, 7 bases remained unmatched. CDR3 in DNA: TGTGCCAGCAGTGAAAAGCGGGGGGGCCTCGGAGATACGCAGTATTTT. Translated, it gives CASSEKRGGLGDTQYF.

The chain combines TRBV4-2 with TRBJ2-7; 9 nucleotides align to TRBD1. The CDR3 contains 14 residues. The germline V gene has CDR1 LGHNA and CDR2 YNFKEQ. V was clipped by 7 bases and J by 4 bases; unmatched bases: 8. The chain's CDR3 is CASIAWDREYEQYF. The CDR3 region has the DNA TGTGCCAGCATAGCTTGGGACAGGGAGTACGAGCAGTACTTC.

The chain recombines TRBV9 with TRBJ2-2, with TRBD2 matching 7 bases. The ends lost 0 bases at V and 4 bases at J; junction bases unmatched: 6. The V gene's germline CDR1 is SGDLS and CDR2 YYNGEE. The CDR3 runs to 16 residues. CDR3 loop: CASSVGPAGLTGELFF. In DNA form, the CDR3 reads TGTGCCAGCAGCGTAGGACCAGCGGGGCTCACCGGGGAGCTGTTTTTT.

This chain uses TRBV5-1 with TRBJ1-1; TRBD1 might be the D (5 bases). The ends were cut back, 0 bases at V and 7 bases at J, with 10 bases in the middle. The CDR3 contains 13 residues. CDR1 and CDR2 (germline): SGHRS, YFSETQ. The DNA of the CDR3 is TGCGCCAGCAGCTTGGCGGGGGACGGTGAAGCTTTCTTT. Translated, it gives CASSLAGDGEAFF.

Points on this clone: The junction differs from germline at one of its ends, possibly a read error. The chain is built from TRBV7-9 and TRBJ2-7; TRBD1 is a possible D gene (6 bases). The CDR3 runs 17 residues. Germline V CDR1 and CDR2: SEHNR, FQNEAQ (reference sequence). CDR3 amino acids: CSSSFFPTDRSSYEQYF. CDR3 DNA sequence: TGTTCCAGCAGCTTTTTCCCCACGGACAGAAGCTCCTACGAGCAGTACTTC.

The rearrangement links TRBV21-1 to TRBJ2-1; whether TRBD2, the table's D call, matches the DNA was not checked. TRBV21-1 is recorded as a pseudogene. The CDR3 spans 13 residues. The CDR3 loop is CASGGSALDEQFF. The CDR3, as DNA: TGTGCCAGCGGCGGGTCAGCTCTCGATGAGCAGTTCTTC.

V and J are TRBV5-6 and TRBJ2-7; D is ambiguous. CDR1 and CDR2 from the germline V gene are SGHDT and YYEEEE. The CDR3 has 13 amino acids. V lost 0 bases, J lost 3 bases, and 7 bases lay in between. The CDR3, as DNA: TGTGCCAGCAGCTTGGCGCTAGACTACGAGCAGTACTTC. Its translation: CASSLALDYEQYF.

V and J are TRBV4-1 and TRBJ1-5; D is uncertain. The CDR3 totals 11 residues. Germline V gene lookup returns CDR1 MGHRA and CDR2 YSYEKL. Trimming pared 3 bases from V and 9 bases from J, leaving 6 bases between. CDR3 in DNA: TGCGCCAGCAGCCACCCCGGGCCCCAGCATTTT. Protein product: CASSHPGPQHF.

The chain carries TRBV6-4 and TRBJ1-6, with 7 bases identical to TRBD1. V shed 5 bases and J 9 bases; nucleotides not matched to a gene: 10. The CDR3 extends over 15 amino acids. The germline gives CDR1 MRHNA, CDR2 SNTAGT. CDR3 nucleotide sequence: TGTGCCAGCAGTCCCCAGCCCAGGGGGAGTTCACCCCTCCACTTT. This translates into CASSPQPRGSSPLHF.

The chain couples TRBV15 to TRBJ2-7; weak D call: TRBD2 (7 bases). The germline V gene has CDR1 LNHNV and CDR2 YYDKDF (reference sequence). The CDR3 consists of 14 residues. V dropped 0 bases and J dropped 12 bases, with 18 bases sitting between them. CDR3 bases: TGTGCCACCAGCAGAGATCGCCGAGGGGGGGACCCGTACTTC. It is translated as CATSRDRRGGDPYF. Together with reference TRBV15 and TRBJ2-7, the CDR3 gives the full variable domain: DAMVIQNPRYQVTQFGKPVTLSCSQTLNHNVMYWYQQKSSQAPKLLFHYYDKDFNNEADTPDNFQSRRPNTSFCFLDIRSPGLGDTAMYLCATSRDRRGGDPYFGPGTRLTVT.

V gene TRBV6-5 combines with J gene TRBJ1-5, with a possible D match to TRBD1 (6 bases). Germline CDR1 and CDR2: MNHEY and SVGAGI. The CDR3 loop spans 14 amino acids. Trimming removed 4 bases from V and 3 bases from J, with 10 bases in between. The CDR3 reads CASSWGPLNQPQHF. CDR3 DNA: TGTGCCAGCAGTTGGGGGCCCCTCAATCAGCCCCAGCATTTT.